This T cell receptor beta chain is from a study of PD-1 blockade in classical Hodgkin lymphoma. Study-level information: Every 2 weeks, patients had 3 mg/kg nivolumab intravenously. General study results and limits: Healthy donors reportedly exceeded newly diagnosed patients in baseline TCR diversity.

Each of the patients experienced relapse following autologous stem cell transplantation, and their brentuximab vedotin exposure differed. Profiled with immunoSEQ multiplex PCR; TCRdb holds only in-frame clones, not every one. The sample includes 30,000 to 45,000 clones, around 63% of them seen just once. The length of the CDR3 is 14 residues. CDR1 is KGHSY, CDR2 FQNENV, per germline. The V gene lost 0 bases and the J gene lost 4 bases, with 7 bases spanning the gap. A note on this clone: The target antigen is unknown.

The sample in question was peripheral blood mononuclear cells (PBMCs), obtained before the second cycle of nivolumab. The chain employs TRBV16 and TRBJ2-1; D unclear. The sequence was collected from a human donor with classical Hodgkin lymphoma. The CDR3 region is CASSQSPRYNEQFF. The CDR3 nucleotides are TGTGCCAGCAGCCAATCCCCCCGGTACAATGAGCAGTTCTTC.